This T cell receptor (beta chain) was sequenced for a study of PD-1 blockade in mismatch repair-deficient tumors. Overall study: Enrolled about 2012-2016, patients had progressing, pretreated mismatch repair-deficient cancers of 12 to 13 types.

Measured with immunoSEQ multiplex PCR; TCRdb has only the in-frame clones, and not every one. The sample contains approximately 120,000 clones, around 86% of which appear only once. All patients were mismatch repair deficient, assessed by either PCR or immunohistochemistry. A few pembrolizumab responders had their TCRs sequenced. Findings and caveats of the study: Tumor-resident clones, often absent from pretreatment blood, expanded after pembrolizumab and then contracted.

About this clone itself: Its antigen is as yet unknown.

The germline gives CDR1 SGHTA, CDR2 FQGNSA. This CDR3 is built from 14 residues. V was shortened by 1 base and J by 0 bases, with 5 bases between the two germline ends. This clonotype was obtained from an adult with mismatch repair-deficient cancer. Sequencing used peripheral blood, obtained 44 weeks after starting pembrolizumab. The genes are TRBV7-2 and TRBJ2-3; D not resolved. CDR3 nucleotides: TGTGCCAGCAGCTTAGTTGGGAGCACAGATACGCAGTATTTT. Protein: CASSLVGSTDTQYF.